The clone carrying this T cell receptor (beta chain) was observed a single time. Antigen: not known. This entry belongs to a study of T cell responses to AZD1222 COVID-19 vaccine. General study findings and limits: It was only six AZD1222 recipients who were seropositive at baseline. Among spike-specific TCRs, nearly half reportedly target unmutated variant regions.

This CDR3 region has 11 residues. The germline gives CDR1 SEHNR, CDR2 FQNEAQ (reference sequence). Sequencing was performed with immunoSEQ multiplex PCR; in TCRdb, only in-frame clones are kept and a portion is missing. The table shows 140,000 to 150,000 clones, with around nine tenths occurring only once. The sequencing here drew on peripheral blood, taken on day 0 of AZD1222 vaccination. The chain couples TRBV7-9 to TRBJ2-5; D is unclear. The receptor was derived from an adult in good health. The CDR3, as DNA: TGTGGAGTGGGCTTCCAAGAGACCCAGTACTTC. Translation gives CGVGFQETQYF.